This entry describes one TCR beta chain. Libraries were prepared by immunoSEQ multiplex PCR; TCRdb keeps only in-frame clonotypes and omits some of them. Here the sample spans some 200,000 clones, approximately 79% being singletons. This record comes from a study of cytotoxic CD8 clonotypes in ibrutinib-treated CLL. The CDR3 contains 16 residues. The germline CDR1 and CDR2 sequences are SGHRS and YFSETQ. The germline V and J ends were trimmed by 2 bases and 0 bases, with 11 bases remaining between them. The V call is TRBV5-1, the J call TRBJ1-4; D gene unclear. This receptor was identified in a human donor with chronic lymphocytic leukemia. Source: PBMCs, taken after 12 months of ibrutinib treatment. CDR3 coding DNA: TGCGCCAGCAGCTTAGGATCATACACAACTAATGAAAAACTGTTTTTT. It specifies CASSLGSYTTNEKLFF.